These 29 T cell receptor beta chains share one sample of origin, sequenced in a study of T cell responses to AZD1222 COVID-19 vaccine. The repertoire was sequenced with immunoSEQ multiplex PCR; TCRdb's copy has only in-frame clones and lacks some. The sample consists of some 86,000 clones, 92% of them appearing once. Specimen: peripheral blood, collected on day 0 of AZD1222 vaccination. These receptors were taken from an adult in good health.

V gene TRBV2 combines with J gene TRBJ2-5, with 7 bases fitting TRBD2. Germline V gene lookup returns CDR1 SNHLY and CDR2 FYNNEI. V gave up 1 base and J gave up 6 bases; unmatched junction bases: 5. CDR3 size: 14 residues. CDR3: CASSEEGRVKTQYF. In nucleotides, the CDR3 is TGTGCCAGCAGTGAAGAGGGGAGGGTAAAGACCCAGTACTTC.

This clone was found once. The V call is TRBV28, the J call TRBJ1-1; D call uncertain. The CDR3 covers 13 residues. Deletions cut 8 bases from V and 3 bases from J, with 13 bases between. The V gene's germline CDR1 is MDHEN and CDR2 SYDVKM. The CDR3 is CASSNFGDTEAFF. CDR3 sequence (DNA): TGTGCCAGCTCCAATTTTGGGGACACTGAAGCTTTCTTT. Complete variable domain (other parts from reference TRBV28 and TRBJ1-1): DVKVTQSSRYLVKRTGEKVFLECVQDMDHENMFWYRQDPGLGLRLIYFSYDVKMKEKGDIPEGYSVSREKKERFSLILESASTNQTSMYLCASSNFGDTEAFFGQGTRLTVV.

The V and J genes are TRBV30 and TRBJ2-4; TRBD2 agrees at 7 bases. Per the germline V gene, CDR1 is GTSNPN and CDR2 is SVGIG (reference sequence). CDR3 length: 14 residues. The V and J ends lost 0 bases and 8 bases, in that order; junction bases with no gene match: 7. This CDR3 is CAWSVPGGVDIQYF. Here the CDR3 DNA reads TGTGCCTGGAGTGTACCGGGAGGTGTCGACATTCAGTACTTC.

The CDR3 nucleotides are TGTGCCAGCAGCCAACGGGAGATATTGAACACTGAAGCTTTCTTT. This codes for CASSQREILNTEAFF. The J gene is TRBJ1-1, the V gene TRBV7-9, with D unresolved. V lost 5 bases and J 0 bases, leaving 13 bases between the germline ends. CDR3 length: 15 amino acids. CDR1 and CDR2 (germline): SEHNR, FQNEAQ (reference sequence).

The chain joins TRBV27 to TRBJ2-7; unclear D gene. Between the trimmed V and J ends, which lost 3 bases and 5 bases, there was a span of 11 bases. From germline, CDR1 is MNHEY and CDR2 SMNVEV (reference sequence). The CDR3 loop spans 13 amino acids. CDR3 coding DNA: TGTGCCAGCAGTTTTAAGCGATCCGACGAGCAGTACTTC. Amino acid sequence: CASSFKRSDEQYF.

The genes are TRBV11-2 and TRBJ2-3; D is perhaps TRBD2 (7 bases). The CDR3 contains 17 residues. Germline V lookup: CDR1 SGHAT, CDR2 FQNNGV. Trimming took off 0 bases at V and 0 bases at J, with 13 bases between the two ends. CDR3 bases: TGTGCCAGCAGCTTAGATGGGGCGGGGGCAAGCACAGATACGCAGTATTTT. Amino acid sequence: CASSLDGAGASTDTQYF.

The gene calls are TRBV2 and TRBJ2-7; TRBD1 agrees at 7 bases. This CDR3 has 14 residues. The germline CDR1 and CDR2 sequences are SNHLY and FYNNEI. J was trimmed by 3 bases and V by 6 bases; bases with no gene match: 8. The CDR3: CASREQGPSYEQYF. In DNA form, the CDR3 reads TGTGCCAGCAGGGAACAGGGGCCTAGCTACGAGCAGTACTTC. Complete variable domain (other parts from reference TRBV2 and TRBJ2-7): EPEVTQTPSHQVTQMGQEVILRCVPISNHLYFYWYRQILGQKVEFLVSFYNNEISEKSEIFDDQFSVERPDGSNFTLKIRSTKLEDSAMYFCASREQGPSYEQYFGPGTRLTVT.

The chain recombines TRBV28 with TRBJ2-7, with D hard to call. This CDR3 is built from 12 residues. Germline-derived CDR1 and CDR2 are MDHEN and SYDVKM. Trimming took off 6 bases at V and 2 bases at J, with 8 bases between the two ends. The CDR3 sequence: CASSLAAYEQYF. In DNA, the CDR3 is TGTGCCAGCAGCCTTGCCGCCTACGAGCAGTACTTC.

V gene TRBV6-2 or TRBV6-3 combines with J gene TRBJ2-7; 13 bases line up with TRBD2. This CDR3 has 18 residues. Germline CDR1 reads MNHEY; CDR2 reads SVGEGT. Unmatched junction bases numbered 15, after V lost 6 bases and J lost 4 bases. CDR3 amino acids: CASSPRLAGGLDLYEQYF. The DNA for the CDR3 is TGTGCCAGCAGCCCACGACTAGCGGGAGGCCTCGATCTGTACGAGCAGTACTTC.

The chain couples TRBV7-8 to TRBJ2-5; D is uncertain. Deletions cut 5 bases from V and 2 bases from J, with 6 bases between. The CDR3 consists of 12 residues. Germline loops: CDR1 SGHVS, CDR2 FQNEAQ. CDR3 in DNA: TGTGCCAGCAGCCCTTCGCAAGAGACCCAGTACTTC. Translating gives CASSPSQETQYF.

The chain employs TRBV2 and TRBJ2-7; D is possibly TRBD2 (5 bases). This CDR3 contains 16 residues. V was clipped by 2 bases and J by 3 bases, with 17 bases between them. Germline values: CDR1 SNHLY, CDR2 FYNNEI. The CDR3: CASSESRSGRDYEQYF. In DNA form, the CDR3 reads TGTGCCAGCAGTGAATCTCGGTCAGGTCGGGACTACGAGCAGTACTTC.

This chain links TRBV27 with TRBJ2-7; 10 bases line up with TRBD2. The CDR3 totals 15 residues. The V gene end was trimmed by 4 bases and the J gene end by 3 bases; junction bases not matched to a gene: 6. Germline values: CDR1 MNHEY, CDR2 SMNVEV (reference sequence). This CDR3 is CASSSYSGGFYEQYF. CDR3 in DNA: TGTGCCAGCAGTTCGTATAGCGGGGGGTTCTACGAGCAGTACTTC.

The CDR3 DNA reads as TGTGCCAGCAGCTTAGATCAGGGGGGGACTAGTGCCCCCAATGAGCAGTTCTTC. It codes for CASSLDQGGTSAPNEQFF. V usage is TRBV11-3 and J usage is TRBJ2-1; TRBD2 might be the D (8 bases). The CDR3 extends over 18 amino acids. CDR1 is SGHNT and CDR2 is YENEEA in the germline V gene. Trimming pared 0 bases from V and 6 bases from J, leaving 21 bases between.

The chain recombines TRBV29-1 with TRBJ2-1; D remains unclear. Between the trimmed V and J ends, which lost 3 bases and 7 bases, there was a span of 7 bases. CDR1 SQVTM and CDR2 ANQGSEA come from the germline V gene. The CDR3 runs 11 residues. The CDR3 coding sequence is TGCAGCGTTGAGCAACTAAATGAGCAGTTCTTC. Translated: CSVEQLNEQFF.

CDR3 in amino acids: CASSPEGGRKLFF. CDR3 nucleotides: TGTGCCAGCAGCCCAGAGGGGGGAAGAAAACTGTTTTTT. This chain uses TRBV9 with TRBJ1-4; tentatively, D is TRBD1 (6 bases). Germline loops: CDR1 SGDLS, CDR2 YYNGEE. CDR3 length: 13 amino acids. V lost 4 bases to trimming and J lost 10 bases, with 14 bases between them. Full variable domain (rest looked up from reference TRBV9 and TRBJ1-4): DSGVTQTPKHLITATGQRVTLRCSPRSGDLSVYWYQQSLDQGLQFLIQYYNGEERAKGNILERFSAQQFPDLHSELNLSSLELGDSALYFCASSPEGGRKLFFGSGTQLSVL.

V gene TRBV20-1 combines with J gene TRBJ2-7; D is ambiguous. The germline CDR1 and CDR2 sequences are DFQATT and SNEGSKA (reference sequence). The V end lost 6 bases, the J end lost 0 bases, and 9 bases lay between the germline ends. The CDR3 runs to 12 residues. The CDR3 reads CSASPDSYEQYF. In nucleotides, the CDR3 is TGCAGTGCGAGTCCGGACTCCTACGAGCAGTACTTC.

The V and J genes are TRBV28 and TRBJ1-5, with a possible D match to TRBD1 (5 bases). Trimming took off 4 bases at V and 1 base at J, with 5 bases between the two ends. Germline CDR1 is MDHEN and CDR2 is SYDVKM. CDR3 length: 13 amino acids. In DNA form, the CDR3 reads TGTGCCAGCAGTTGGGGGAGCAATCAGCCCCAGCATTTT. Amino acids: CASSWGSNQPQHF.

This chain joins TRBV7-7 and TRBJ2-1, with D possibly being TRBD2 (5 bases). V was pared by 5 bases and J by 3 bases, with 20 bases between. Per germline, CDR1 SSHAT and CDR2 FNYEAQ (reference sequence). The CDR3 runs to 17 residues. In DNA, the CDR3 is TGTGCCAGCAGCGCCTCCCCAGCGGAGCAAAACTACAATGAGCAGTTCTTC. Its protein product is CASSASPAEQNYNEQFF.

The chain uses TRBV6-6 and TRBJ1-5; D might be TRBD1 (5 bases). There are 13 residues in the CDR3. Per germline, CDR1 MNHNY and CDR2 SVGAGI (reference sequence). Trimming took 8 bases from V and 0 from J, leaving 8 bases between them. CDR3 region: CASGGGSNQPQHF. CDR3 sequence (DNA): TGTGCCAGCGGGGGGGGTAGCAATCAGCCCCAGCATTTT.

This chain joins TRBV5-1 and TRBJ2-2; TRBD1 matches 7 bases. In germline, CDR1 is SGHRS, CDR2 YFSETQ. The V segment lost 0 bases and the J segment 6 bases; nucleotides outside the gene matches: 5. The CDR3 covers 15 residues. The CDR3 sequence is CASSLGQGRAGELFF. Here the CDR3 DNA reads TGCGCCAGCAGCTTGGGACAGGGCCGGGCCGGGGAGCTGTTTTTT.

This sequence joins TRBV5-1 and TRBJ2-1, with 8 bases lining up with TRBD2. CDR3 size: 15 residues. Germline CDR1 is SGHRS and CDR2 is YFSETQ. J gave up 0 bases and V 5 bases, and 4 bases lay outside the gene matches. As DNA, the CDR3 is TGCGCCAGCAGTCAGCGGGAGAGCTCCTACAATGAGCAGTTCTTC. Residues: CASSQRESSYNEQFF.

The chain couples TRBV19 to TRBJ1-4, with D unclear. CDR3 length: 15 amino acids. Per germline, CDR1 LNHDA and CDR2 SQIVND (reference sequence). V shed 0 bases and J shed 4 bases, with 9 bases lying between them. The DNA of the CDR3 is TGTGCCAGTAGTATAGAGGCCAGTAATAATGAAAAACTGTTTTTT. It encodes CASSIEASNNEKLFF.

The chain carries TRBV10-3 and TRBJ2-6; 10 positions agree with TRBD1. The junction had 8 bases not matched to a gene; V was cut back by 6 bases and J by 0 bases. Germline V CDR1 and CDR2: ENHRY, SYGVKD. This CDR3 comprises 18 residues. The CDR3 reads CAIRDDRGRVSGANVLTF. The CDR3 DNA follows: TGTGCCATCAGAGATGACAGGGGGCGGGTCTCTGGGGCCAACGTCCTGACTTTC.

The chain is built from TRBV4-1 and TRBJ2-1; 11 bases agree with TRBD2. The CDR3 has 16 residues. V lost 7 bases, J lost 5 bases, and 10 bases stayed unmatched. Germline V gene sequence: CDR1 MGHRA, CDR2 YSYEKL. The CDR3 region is CASTLAGTSGNNEQFF. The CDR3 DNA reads TGCGCCAGCACCCTGGCAGGGACTAGCGGAAACAATGAGCAGTTCTTC.

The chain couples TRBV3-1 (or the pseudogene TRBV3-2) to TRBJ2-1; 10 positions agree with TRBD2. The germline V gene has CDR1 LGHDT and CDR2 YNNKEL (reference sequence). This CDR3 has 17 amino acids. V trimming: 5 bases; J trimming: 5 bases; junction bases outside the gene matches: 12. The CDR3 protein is CASSSRFTSGINNEQFF. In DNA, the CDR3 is TGTGCCAGCAGCTCCCGGTTCACTAGCGGGATCAACAATGAGCAGTTCTTC.

The DNA for the CDR3 is TGTGCCAGCAGTTACTCGACTGGACTAGCGGGAGGGACCCCTAGCACAGATACGCAGTATTTT. As protein: CASSYSTGLAGGTPSTDTQYF. The V gene is TRBV6-2 or TRBV6-3, the J gene TRBJ2-3; 15 bases match TRBD2. The V gene's germline CDR1 is MNHEY and CDR2 SVGEGT. The V gene end was trimmed by 0 bases and the J gene end by 0 bases; junction bases not matched to a gene: 10. The CDR3 covers 21 residues.

The CDR3 DNA reads as TGTGCCAGCTCACCAAGGAGGACATCCCAAAAGGTCCACGAGCAGTACTTC. As protein: CASSPRRTSQKVHEQYF. The V call is TRBV18, the J call TRBJ2-7; D assignment may be TRBD1 or TRBD2 (5 bases each). Germline loops: CDR1 KGHSH, CDR2 LQKENI. The length of the CDR3 is 17 residues. V shed 2 bases and J shed 5 bases, with 22 bases lying between them.

The chain's CDR3 is CASSDYNGPQTF. The CDR3 DNA is TGTGCCAGTAGTGACTACAACGGGCCGCAGACCTTC. The genes are TRBV19 and TRBJ1-2; no firm D call. Germline CDR1 and CDR2: LNHDA and SQIVND (reference sequence). The CDR3 length is 12 residues. Trimming removed 5 bases at V and 14 bases at J, with 18 bases between.

CDR3 sequence: CASSGDLTQPQHF. The DNA of the CDR3 is TGTGCCAGCAGTGGCGACCTAACTCAGCCCCAGCATTTT. The V call is TRBV6-2 or TRBV6-3, the J call TRBJ1-5; D call uncertain. V was cut by 5 bases and J by 6 bases, with 11 bases left in between. The germline gives CDR1 MNHEY, CDR2 SVGEGT. The CDR3 is made up of 13 amino acids.